The clone carrying this T cell receptor (beta chain) ranks as medium-sized. Its antigen remains unknown. TCR beta rearrangements were amplified from peripheral blood genomic DNA. The entry originates in a study of T cell repertoires in aging, cancer and after chemotherapy. Study-wide context: Donors were grouped into six age bands spanning 30 or younger through 70 or older. Approximately 9.6 million TCR reads were in the whole dataset. Study-level points and caveats: These repertoire data do not allow conclusions about immunological memory after chemotherapy. Age-matched healthy donors had significantly more diverse, less clonal blood TCR repertoires than untreated cancer patients.

Multiplex touch-down PCR with TRB-A/B primers amplified rearranged V-D-J TRB sequences. TCRdb redid the calling of the multiplex PCR reads with MiXCR, one entry per CDR3 protein. The table shows around 1,800 distinct CDR3 sequences, with 20% to 25% occurring only once. Unmatched junction bases numbered 6, after V lost 5 bases and J lost 5 bases. This CDR3 has 15 amino acids. Germline V gene lookup returns CDR1 SQVTM and CDR2 ANQGSEA. Sample: blood. This clonotype was obtained from a human donor with a solid tumor. The gene calls are TRBV29-1 and TRBJ2-2, with TRBD2 matching 12 bases. This CDR3 is CSVTGLAGYTGELFF. CDR3 sequence (DNA): TGCAGCGTTACCGGACTAGCGGGATATACCGGGGAGCTGTTTTTT.